Listed here are 7 T cell receptor beta chains from one sample, sequenced in a study of blood T cells in healthy people across ages. A sample-barcoded 5' primer and a J-beta primer mix were used in a second PCR of about 7 to 12 cycles. One entry per CDR3 protein results from TCRdb running MiXCR on the 5' RACE reads. Of approximately 850,000 distinct CDR3 sequences in the sample, 58% were seen once. The sequencing sample was made of blood. Receptors were obtained from a man in his thirties or forties in good health.

CDR3 sequence: CASSLRVGQGSYNEQYF. Written as DNA, the CDR3 is TGTGCCAGCAGCTTAAGGGTCGGGCAGGGGTCCTACAATGAGCAGTACTTC. V gene TRBV7-2 combines with J gene TRBJ2-7; maybe TRBD1 (6 bases). V lost 2 bases to trimming and J lost 7 bases, with 24 bases between them. The CDR3 loop spans 17 amino acids. From germline, CDR1 is SGHTA and CDR2 FQGNSA.

The table lists this clonotype with a few counts. The chain couples TRBV28 to TRBJ2-5; D is possibly TRBD1 (5 bases). V dropped 0 bases and J dropped 5 bases, with 10 bases sitting between them. The length of the CDR3 is 14 residues. The germline gives CDR1 MDHEN, CDR2 SYDVKM. CDR3 protein: CASSLWGPLETQYF. The CDR3 DNA reads TGTGCCAGCAGTTTATGGGGGCCCTTGGAGACCCAGTACTTC. Full variable domain (missing parts from reference TRBV28 and TRBJ2-5): DVKVTQSSRYLVKRTGEKVFLECVQDMDHENMFWYRQDPGLGLRLIYFSYDVKMKEKGDIPEGYSVSREKKERFSLILESASTNQTSMYLCASSLWGPLETQYFGPGTRLLVL.

The V and J genes are TRBV7-2 and TRBJ2-1; the match to TRBD2 covers 9 bases. With 5 bases clipped from V and 2 bases from J, the junction kept 7 bases outside the gene matches. The CDR3 has 16 amino acids. CDR1 and CDR2 from the germline V gene are SGHTA and FQGNSA. The CDR3 region has the DNA TGTGCCAGCAGCCGATTGACTAGCGGCCCCTACAATGAGCAGTTCTTC. Its translation is CASSRLTSGPYNEQFF.

This sequence joins TRBV20-1 and TRBJ2-7, with 8 bases that match TRBD2. Per germline, CDR1 DFQATT and CDR2 SNEGSKA (reference sequence). Trimming took 0 bases from V and 7 from J; bases not matched to a gene: 8. The CDR3 length is 14 residues. The CDR3 nucleotides read TGCAGTGCTAGAGAAAGCGGGAGATCTAAAGAGCAGTACTTC. It is translated as CSARESGRSKEQYF.

This chain connects TRBV20-1 to TRBJ2-7, with 8 bases aligning to TRBD2. The CDR3 is 13 residues long. Germline CDR1 and CDR2: DFQATT and SNEGSKA (reference sequence). Trimming at V came to 5 bases and at J to 1 base, leaving 4 bases not matched to a gene. The CDR3 DNA is TGCAGTGCTTCTAGCGGGCGATCCTACGAGCAGTACTTC. Translated: CSASSGRSYEQYF.

The rearrangement links TRBV5-1 to TRBJ2-2; TRBD2 matches 8 bases. Germline CDR1 is SGHRS and CDR2 is YFSETQ. The ends lost 2 bases at V and 8 bases at J; junction bases unmatched: 11. The CDR3 covers 16 residues. DNA for the CDR3: TGCGCCAGCAGCTTCGACGCGGGAGGTGAATGGGGGGAGCTGTTTTTT. Amino acids: CASSFDAGGEWGELFF.

The chain is built from TRBV10-3 and TRBJ2-3; 12 bases agree with TRBD2. The trim removed 6 bases at V and 6 bases at J, leaving 10 bases unmatched. The CDR3 is 16 residues long. Germline CDR1 is ENHRY and CDR2 is SYGVKD. The CDR3 nucleotides are TGTGCCATCAGCACACTAGCGGGAGGAGGAGCGGATACGCAGTATTTT. Translated, it gives CAISTLAGGGADTQYF.